The TCR beta chain under discussion was sequenced for a study of beta chain features in type 1 diabetes. Study conclusions and caveats: Type 1 diabetes patients had TCRB CDR3s that were shorter (moderately but significantly so) in all four CD4+ subsets. cDNA sequencing could over-represent cells with high TCR expression.

TCRB transcripts that were expressed got sequenced, as all of the isolated RNA had been reverse transcribed. The method was immunoSEQ multiplex PCR; TCRdb's version includes in-frame clones alone and lacks a portion of them. This table has 140,000 or so clones, less than 11% appearing once. This CDR3 has 13 residues. The germline gives CDR1 SQVTM, CDR2 ANQGSEA. Trimming took off 4 bases at V and 3 bases at J, with 13 bases between the two ends. On this clone: Its antigen remains unidentified.

Sorting of CD4+ naive, central memory, regulatory and stem cell-like memory cells was performed via CD45RO/CCR7/CD25/CD127/CD95/CD27. Purities in excess of 95% were seen in all sorted populations. This clonotype was sampled from a man aged 18 to 35 in good health. The chain combines TRBV29-1 with TRBJ2-7; D perhaps matches TRBD2 (7 bases). The sequencing sample was made of naive CD4+ T cells from blood. CDR3 in DNA: TGCAGCGTTGGGGTAGGGGGGGGCTACGAGCAGTACTTC. This codes for CSVGVGGGYEQYF.